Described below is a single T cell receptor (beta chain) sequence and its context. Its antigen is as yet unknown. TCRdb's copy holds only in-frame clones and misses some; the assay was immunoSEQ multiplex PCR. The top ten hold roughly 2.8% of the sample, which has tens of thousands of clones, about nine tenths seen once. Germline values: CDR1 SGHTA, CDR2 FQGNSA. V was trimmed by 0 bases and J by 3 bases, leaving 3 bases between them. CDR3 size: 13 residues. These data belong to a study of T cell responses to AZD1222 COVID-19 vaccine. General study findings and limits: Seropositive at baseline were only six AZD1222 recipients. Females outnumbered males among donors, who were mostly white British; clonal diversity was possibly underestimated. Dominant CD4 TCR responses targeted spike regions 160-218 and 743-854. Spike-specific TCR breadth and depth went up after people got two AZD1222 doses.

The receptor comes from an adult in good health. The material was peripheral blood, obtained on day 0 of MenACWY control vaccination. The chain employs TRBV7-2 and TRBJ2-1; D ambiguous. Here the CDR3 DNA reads TGTGCCAGCAGCTTAGCCAACTACAATGAGCAGTTCTTC. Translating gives CASSLANYNEQFF.